Below, one T cell receptor (beta chain) is given with its context. Isolation of PBMCs was performed using 10 ml of fresh peripheral blood. This CDR3 is built from 17 residues. V lost 5 bases and J lost 2; bases outside the gene matches: 4. The germline gives CDR1 SEHNR, CDR2 FQNEAQ (reference sequence). These data come from a study of Graves' ophthalmopathy and Graves' hyperthyroidism. As the template, RNA transcripts were used to amplify TCR beta CDR3 regions. Scientists carried out first-round RT-PCR using HTBI primers and then a second-round multiplex PCR. Using its own MiXCR run on the multiplex PCR reads, TCRdb lists one record per CDR3 protein. The sample shows about 700,000 distinct CDR3 sequences, roughly two fifths of them seen only once.

The TCR comes from an adult man with Graves' ophthalmopathy. The rearrangement joins TRBV7-9 to TRBJ2-6; the match to TRBD1 covers 12 bases. The sequenced sample was peripheral blood. CDR3 sequence (DNA): TGTGCCAGCAGCGTGGGACAGGGGGCGCCTGGGGCCAACGTCCTGACTTTC. Amino acids: CASSVGQGAPGANVLTF.